One sample yielded the 19 T cell receptor beta chains listed below, sequenced in a study of T cell clonality in common variable immunodeficiency. Here immunoSEQ multiplex PCR was the method, and the copy in TCRdb shows in-frame clones only, minus some. The sample lists tens of thousands of clones, none appearing once, the ten largest making up about 2.2%. The source material was peripheral blood mononuclear cells. The receptors come from a person aged 18 to 70 in good health.

This clone has just a few counts. A much larger clone is a single base away; this may be a read error. The read gets to within 3 residues of the CDR3 end, and the germline J gene fills in the rest. The rearrangement joins TRBV11-1 to TRBJ2-2, with 10 bases matching TRBD1. The V gene end was trimmed by 6 bases and the J gene end by 4 bases; junction bases not matched to a gene: 2. The length of the CDR3 is 14 residues. The germline gives CDR1 SGHAT, CDR2 FQDESV (reference sequence). The CDR3 bases that were read are TGTGCCAGCAGTGGACAGGGGGGCACCGGGGAG. It is translated as CASSGQGGTGE. The whole CDR3 protein reads CASSGQGGTGELFF. The full variable domain, with the rest looked up from reference TRBV11-1 and TRBJ2-2, is EAEVAQSPRYKITEKSQAVAFWCDPISGHATLYWYRQILGQGPELLVQFQDESVVDDSQLPKDRFSAERLKGVDSTLKIQPAELGDSAMYLCASSGQGGTGELFFGEGSRLTVL.

This clone was counted at least ten times. Read sequence stops 3 residues before the CDR3 end, and the germline J gene provides the missing end. The genes are TRBV30 and TRBJ1-2; 9 nucleotides align to TRBD1. Trimming at V came to 4 bases and at J to 2 bases, leaving 5 bases not matched to a gene. The CDR3 is 14 residues long. Germline lookup yields CDR1 GTSNPN and CDR2 SVGIG (reference sequence). CDR3: CAWMGQGLNYGYTF. CDR3 DNA, as far as it was read: TGTGCCTGGATGGGACAGGGCCTCAACTATGGC.

This clone has a count of ten or more. Read sequence stops 3 residues before the CDR3 end, and the germline J gene provides the missing end. V and J are TRBV10-3 and TRBJ1-3; 10 bases line up with TRBD1. J was trimmed by 1 base and V by 5 bases; bases with no gene match: 2. This CDR3 region has 15 residues. Germline V CDR1 and CDR2: ENHRY, SYGVKD. Partial CDR3 DNA: TGTGCCATCAGTCAGGACAGGGGGTCTGGAAACACC. It specifies CAISQDRGSGNT. Given in full, the CDR3 is CAISQDRGSGNTIYF.

With respect to this clone: Coverage ceases 3 residues before the CDR3 finishes, and the germline J gene fills in the end. The chain couples TRBV2 to TRBJ1-2; TRBD1 matches at 8 bases. Germline values: CDR1 SNHLY, CDR2 FYNNEI. This CDR3 spans 14 amino acids. The CDR3 loop reads CASRGTGTGYDYTF. CDR3 bases read: TGTGCCAGCAGGGGGACCGGGACAGGCTACGAC. Looking up the rest from reference TRBV2 and TRBJ1-2 gives the full variable domain: EPEVTQTPSHQVTQMGQEVILRCVPISNHLYFYWYRQILGQKVEFLVSFYNNEISEKSEIFDDQFSVERPDGSNFTLKIRSTKLEDSAMYFCASRGTGTGYDYTFGSGTRLTVV.

The sample holds many counts of this clone. The read falls 3 residues short of the CDR3 end, and the missing part is taken from the germline J gene. This chain joins TRBV30 and TRBJ1-5, with 8 nucleotides matching TRBD1. Germline V gives CDR1 GTSNPN, CDR2 SVGIG (reference sequence). The CDR3 is made up of 14 amino acids. V shed 0 bases, J shed 6 bases, and the junction held 4 bases outside the gene matches. CDR3 in amino acids: CAWSVVQGAQPQHF. The part of the CDR3 DNA that was read is TGTGCCTGGAGTGTCGTTCAGGGGGCTCAGCCC.

Of note for this clone: With the read ending 3 residues before the CDR3 end, the germline J gene is used to fill in that end. The chain carries TRBV6-1 and TRBJ1-2, with unresolved D. The CDR3 has 14 amino acids. Germline CDR1 and CDR2: MNHNS and SASEGT. The CDR3 is CASSGLAGVSDYTF. The DNA read from the CDR3 is TGTGCCAGCAGTGGCCTAGCGGGAGTTAGTGAC.

This clone has at least ten counts. CDR3 DNA (partial): TGTGCCAGCAGCCCGACTAGCGTTTCCACAGATACG. Protein sequence: CASSPTSVSTDT. From start to end, the CDR3 is CASSPTSVSTDTQYF. The rearrangement joins TRBV7-3 to TRBJ2-3; 8 bases align to TRBD2. Read coverage stops 3 residues before the CDR3 terminus; the germline J gene supplies the remainder. V trimming: 5 bases; J trimming: 2 bases; junction bases outside the gene matches: 6. Germline CDR1 and CDR2: SGHTA and FQGTGA. The CDR3 has 15 residues.

This clone was observed at least ten times. The read stops 3 residues short of the end of the CDR3; the missing end is completed from the germline J gene. V usage is TRBV5-1 and J usage is TRBJ1-2; no clear D. Germline CDR1 and CDR2: SGHRS and YFSETQ. The CDR3 sequence is 17 residues long. V was pared by 2 bases and J by 3 bases, with 20 bases between. CDR3 DNA (partial): TGCGCCAGCAGCTTTGCCCAGCCCGGCGGCGGGTACTATGGC. This translates into CASSFAQPGGGYYG. The complete CDR3 protein is CASSFAQPGGGYYGYTF.

This clone was detected a few times. The CDR3 extends 3 residues past the end of the read, so its final part is completed from the germline J gene. The chain recombines TRBV30 with TRBJ2-4, with 8 bases lining up with TRBD1. CDR1 GTSNPN and CDR2 SVGIG come from the germline V gene (reference sequence). The CDR3 loop spans 11 amino acids. The CDR3 DNA, read in part, is TGTGCCTGGGGACAGGGATTTGGT. This sequence encodes CAWGQGFG. The CDR3 in its entirety is CAWGQGFGQYF. Using reference TRBV30 and TRBJ2-4 for the parts outside the CDR3, the full variable domain is SQTIHQWPATLVQPVGSPLSLECTVEGTSNPNLYWYRQAAGRGLQLLFYSVGIGQISSEVPQNLSASRPQDRQFILSSKKLLLSDSGFYLCAWGQGFGQYFGAGTRLSVL.

This clone was seen repeatedly, ten times or more. The CDR3 end lies 3 residues beyond the end of the read and is filled in from the germline J gene. This chain joins TRBV6-4 and TRBJ1-4; 9 nucleotides match TRBD1. Germline values: CDR1 MRHNA, CDR2 SNTAGT. CDR3 size: 19 residues. V shed 2 bases, J shed 10 bases, and the junction held 20 bases outside the gene matches. CDR3 sequence: CASSDARDRETQTRGKLFF. The part of the CDR3 DNA that was read is TGTGCCAGCAGTGACGCACGGGACAGGGAGACTCAGACGAGGGGAAAA.

This clone showed up many times. The read terminates 3 residues before the CDR3 end, so the remaining end is supplied by the germline J gene. The chain has TRBV5-1 and TRBJ1-3, with D perhaps matching TRBD1 (6 bases). Trimming took 0 bases from V and 8 from J, leaving 15 bases between them. CDR1 and CDR2 (germline): SGHRS, YFSETQ. This CDR3 spans 15 amino acids. The CDR3 sequence: CASSLGQAAGDTIYF. CDR3 DNA (partial): TGCGCCAGCAGCTTGGGACAGGCGGCAGGGGACACC.

This clone was seen many times. The read ends 3 residues early relative to the CDR3; the germline J gene fills the gap. This chain connects TRBV2 to TRBJ2-2; 9 bases are a match to TRBD2. The CDR3 is 14 residues long. Germline loops: CDR1 SNHLY, CDR2 FYNNEI. Here the CDR3 reads CASSGASGIEELFF. CDR3 DNA (partial): TGTGCCAGCAGTGGGGCTAGCGGGATAGAAGAG. The complete variable domain, with remaining parts taken from reference TRBV2 and TRBJ2-2, reads EPEVTQTPSHQVTQMGQEVILRCVPISNHLYFYWYRQILGQKVEFLVSFYNNEISEKSEIFDDQFSVERPDGSNFTLKIRSTKLEDSAMYFCASSGASGIEELFFGEGSRLTVL.

This clone was recorded many times. The sequenced fragment ends 3 residues before the CDR3 boundary, so the rest is inferred from the germline J gene. V usage is TRBV6-2 or TRBV6-3 and J usage is TRBJ1-1, with a possible D match to TRBD1 (6 bases). Per the germline V gene, CDR1 is MNHEY and CDR2 is SVGEGT. The CDR3 extends over 14 amino acids. CDR3 DNA (partial): TGTGCCAGCAGTTACGGGGCGGGGGCGTTCGAA. It encodes CASSYGAGAFE. The entire CDR3 is CASSYGAGAFEAFF.

This clone was seen many times. The CDR3 end lies 3 residues beyond the end of the read and is filled in from the germline J gene. The V and J genes are TRBV5-1 and TRBJ1-4, with a weak D call TRBD1 (5 bases). Trimming stripped 6 bases from V and 4 bases from J, with 10 bases between. CDR3 length: 13 amino acids. Germline V gene lookup returns CDR1 SGHRS and CDR2 YFSETQ. The sequenced part of the CDR3 DNA is TGCGCCAGCACGATGGGGGGTAATGAAAAA. It translates to CASTMGGNEK. The entire CDR3 protein is CASTMGGNEKLFF.

This clone occurred many times. Sequencing ends 3 residues short of the CDR3 end; the germline J gene provides the rest. V gene TRBV19 combines with J gene TRBJ2-7; 7 bases fit TRBD2. In germline, CDR1 is LNHDA, CDR2 SQIVND (reference sequence). V was clipped by 6 bases and J by 4 bases; unmatched bases: 0. The CDR3 contains 11 residues. The CDR3 bases that were read are TGTGCCAGTAGCGGGGGGTACGAG. It specifies CASSGGYE. The complete CDR3 protein is CASSGGYEQYF.

This clone appeared many times. The read terminates 3 residues before the CDR3 end, so the remaining end is supplied by the germline J gene. The chain links TRBV5-6 to TRBJ2-7; 12 positions match TRBD2. V trimming: 4 bases; J trimming: 5 bases; junction bases outside the gene matches: 4. Looked up from germline, CDR1 is SGHDT and CDR2 is YYEEEE. The CDR3 consists of 14 residues. This CDR3 reads CASSTRTSGNEQYF. The part of the CDR3 DNA that was read is TGTGCCAGCAGCACCAGGACTAGCGGGAACGAG.

This clone was observed a handful of times. The CDR3 is cut off 3 residues early in the read; its end comes from the germline J gene. J is TRBJ1-2 and V is TRBV7-9; D perhaps matches TRBD1 (5 bases). This CDR3 has 13 amino acids. Germline values: CDR1 SEHNR, CDR2 FQNEAQ (reference sequence). The covered CDR3 bases are TGTGCCAGCAGCGGCCAGGGCTCCTACGAC. Translation: CASSGQGSYD. From start to end, the CDR3 is CASSGQGSYDYTF.

This clone was counted only a few times. The germline gene is not matched at one end of the junction; a read error may be the cause. The covered CDR3 bases are TGTGCCGGCAGCTTGGTACAGGGTGGTGGC. Amino acids: CAGSLVQGGG. The full CDR3 protein reads CAGSLVQGGGYTF. The rearrangement links TRBV5-6 to TRBJ1-2; the D gene is possibly TRBD1 (6 bases). The read is 3 residues too short to cover the CDR3 end, so that end is filled in from the germline J gene. Germline CDR1 SGHDT, CDR2 YYEEEE. The CDR3 has 13 amino acids.

This clone was picked up many times. The CDR3 goes on 3 residues after the read ends, and that part is filled in from the germline J gene. The V and J genes are TRBV30 and TRBJ2-2; possible D gene TRBD1, 5 bases. Germline V gene lookup returns CDR1 GTSNPN and CDR2 SVGIG (reference sequence). Trimming cost V 4 bases and J 4 bases, with 10 bases left between them. CDR3 size: 13 residues. The CDR3 protein is CAWKGQGTGELFF. The part of the CDR3 DNA that was read is TGTGCCTGGAAGGGGCAGGGCACCGGGGAG.